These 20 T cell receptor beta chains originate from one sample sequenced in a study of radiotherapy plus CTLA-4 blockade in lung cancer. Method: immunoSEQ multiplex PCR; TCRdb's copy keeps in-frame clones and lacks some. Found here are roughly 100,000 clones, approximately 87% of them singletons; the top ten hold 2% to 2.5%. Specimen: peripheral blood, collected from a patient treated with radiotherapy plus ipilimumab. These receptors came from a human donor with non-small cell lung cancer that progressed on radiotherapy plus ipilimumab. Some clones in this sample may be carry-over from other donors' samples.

The CDR3 sequence is CASSFFWGPTEAFF. The DNA of the CDR3 is TGTGCCAGCAGTTTCTTTTGGGGCCCCACTGAAGCTTTCTTT. The chain is built from TRBV27 and TRBJ1-1; weak D call: TRBD1 (5 bases). CDR1 MNHEY and CDR2 SMNVEV come from the germline V gene (reference sequence). The germline V and J ends were trimmed by 3 bases and 4 bases, with 12 bases remaining between them. The CDR3 extends over 14 amino acids.

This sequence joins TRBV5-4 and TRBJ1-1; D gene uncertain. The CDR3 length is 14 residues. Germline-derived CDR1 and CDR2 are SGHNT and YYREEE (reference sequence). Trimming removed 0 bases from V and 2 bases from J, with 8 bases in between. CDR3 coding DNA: TGTGCCAGCAGCTTGGGACTCATAAACACTGAAGCTTTCTTT. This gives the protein CASSLGLINTEAFF.

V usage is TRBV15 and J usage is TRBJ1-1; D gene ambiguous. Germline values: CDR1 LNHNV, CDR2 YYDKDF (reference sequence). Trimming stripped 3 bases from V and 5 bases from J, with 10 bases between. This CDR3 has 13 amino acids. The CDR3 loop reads CATSSPPETEAFF. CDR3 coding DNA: TGTGCCACCAGCAGTCCCCCGGAGACTGAAGCTTTCTTT.

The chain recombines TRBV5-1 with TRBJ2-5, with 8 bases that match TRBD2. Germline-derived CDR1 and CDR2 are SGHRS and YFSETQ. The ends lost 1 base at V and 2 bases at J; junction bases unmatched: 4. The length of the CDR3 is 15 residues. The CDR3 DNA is TGCGCCAGCAGCTTGAGCGGGGGCCCTCAAGAGACCCAGTACTTC. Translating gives CASSLSGGPQETQYF.

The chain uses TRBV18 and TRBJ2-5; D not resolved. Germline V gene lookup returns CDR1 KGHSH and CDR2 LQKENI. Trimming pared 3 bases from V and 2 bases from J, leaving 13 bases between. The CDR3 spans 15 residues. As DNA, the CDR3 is TGTGCCAGCTCACCTCCCGGACGGAGTCAAGAGACCCAGTACTTC. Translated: CASSPPGRSQETQYF.

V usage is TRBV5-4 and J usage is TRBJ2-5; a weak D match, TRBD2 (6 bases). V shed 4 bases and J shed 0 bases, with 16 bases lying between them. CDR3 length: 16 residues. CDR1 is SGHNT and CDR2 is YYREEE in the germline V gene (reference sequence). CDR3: CASSPKEGYHQETQYF. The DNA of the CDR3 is TGTGCCAGCAGCCCCAAGGAGGGGTACCACCAAGAGACCCAGTACTTC.

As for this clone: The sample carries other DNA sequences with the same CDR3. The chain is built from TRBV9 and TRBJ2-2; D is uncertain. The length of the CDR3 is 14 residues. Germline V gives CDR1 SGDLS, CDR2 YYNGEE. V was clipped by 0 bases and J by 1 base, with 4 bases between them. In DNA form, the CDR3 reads TGTGCCAGCAGCGTAGGCGGGAACACCGGGGAGCTGTTTTTT. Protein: CASSVGGNTGELFF.

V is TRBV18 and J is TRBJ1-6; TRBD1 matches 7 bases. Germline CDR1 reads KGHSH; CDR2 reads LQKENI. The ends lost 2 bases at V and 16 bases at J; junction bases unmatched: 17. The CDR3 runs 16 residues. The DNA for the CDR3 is TGTGCCAGCTCACCATCCTTCGGGACAGTCTTACGTCTGCTCCACTTT. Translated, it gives CASSPSFGTVLRLLHF.

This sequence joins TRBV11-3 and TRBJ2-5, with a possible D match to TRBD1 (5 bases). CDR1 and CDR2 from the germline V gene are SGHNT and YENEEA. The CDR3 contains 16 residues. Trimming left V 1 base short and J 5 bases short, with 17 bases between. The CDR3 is CASSLGGQGRSETQYF. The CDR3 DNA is TGTGCCAGCAGCTTAGGTGGTCAGGGAAGGTCGGAGACCCAGTACTTC.

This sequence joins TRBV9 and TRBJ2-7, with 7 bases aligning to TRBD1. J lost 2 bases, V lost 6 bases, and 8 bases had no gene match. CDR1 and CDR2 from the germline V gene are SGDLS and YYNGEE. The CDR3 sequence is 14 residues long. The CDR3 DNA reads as TGTGCCAGCACCCCTGGCCAGGGGGCCTACGAGCAGTACTTC. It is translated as CASTPGQGAYEQYF.

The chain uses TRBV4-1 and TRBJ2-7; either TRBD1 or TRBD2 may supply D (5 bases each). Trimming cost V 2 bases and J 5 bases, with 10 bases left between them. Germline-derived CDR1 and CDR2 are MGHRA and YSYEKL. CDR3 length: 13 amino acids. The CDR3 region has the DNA TGCGCCAGCAGCCAATTCGGGACCGACGAGCAGTACTTC. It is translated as CASSQFGTDEQYF.

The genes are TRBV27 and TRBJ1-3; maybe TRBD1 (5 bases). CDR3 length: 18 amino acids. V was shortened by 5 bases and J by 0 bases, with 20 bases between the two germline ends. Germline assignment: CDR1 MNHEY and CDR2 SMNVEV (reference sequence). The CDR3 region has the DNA TGTGCCAGCAGTCGCGGGACTCCAGTTGGGTACTCTGGAAACACCATATATTTT. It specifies CASSRGTPVGYSGNTIYF.

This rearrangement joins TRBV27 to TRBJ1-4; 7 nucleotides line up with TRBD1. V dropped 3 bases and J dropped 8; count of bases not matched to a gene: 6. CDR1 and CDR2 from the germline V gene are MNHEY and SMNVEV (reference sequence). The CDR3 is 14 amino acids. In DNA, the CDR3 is TGTGCCAGCAGTTTCCTAGGACAGGAAGAAAAACTGTTTTTT. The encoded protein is CASSFLGQEEKLFF.

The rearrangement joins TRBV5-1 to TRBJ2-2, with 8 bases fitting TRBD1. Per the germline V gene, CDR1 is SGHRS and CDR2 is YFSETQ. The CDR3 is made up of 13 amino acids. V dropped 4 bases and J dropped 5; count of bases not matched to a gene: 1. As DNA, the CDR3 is TGCGCCAGCAGCCGGACAGGGACCGGGGAGCTGTTTTTT. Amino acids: CASSRTGTGELFF. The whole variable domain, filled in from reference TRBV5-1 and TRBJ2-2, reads KAGVTQTPRYLIKTRGQQVTLSCSPISGHRSVSWYQQTPGQGLQFLFEYFSETQRNKGNFPGRFSGRQFSNSRSEMNVSTLELGDSALYLCASSRTGTGELFFGEGSRLTVL.

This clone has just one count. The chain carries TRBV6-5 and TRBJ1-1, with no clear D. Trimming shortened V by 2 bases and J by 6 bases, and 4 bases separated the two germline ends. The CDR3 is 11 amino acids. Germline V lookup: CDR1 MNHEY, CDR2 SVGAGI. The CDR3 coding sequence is TGTGCCAGCAGTTACGTCTCTGAAGCTTTCTTT. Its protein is CASSYVSEAFF.

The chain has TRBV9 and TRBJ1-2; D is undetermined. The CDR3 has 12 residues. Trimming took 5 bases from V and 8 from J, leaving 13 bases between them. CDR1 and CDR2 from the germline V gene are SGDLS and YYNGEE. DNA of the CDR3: TGTGCCAGCAGAAAGACGGCGAGCGGCTACACCTTC. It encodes CASRKTASGYTF.

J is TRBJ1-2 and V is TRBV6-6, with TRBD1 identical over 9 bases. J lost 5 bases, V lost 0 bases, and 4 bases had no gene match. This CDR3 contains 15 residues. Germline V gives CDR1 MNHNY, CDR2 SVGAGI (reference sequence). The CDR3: CASSYSSGTGYGYTF. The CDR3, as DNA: TGTGCCAGCAGTTACTCGTCCGGGACAGGGTATGGCTACACCTTC.

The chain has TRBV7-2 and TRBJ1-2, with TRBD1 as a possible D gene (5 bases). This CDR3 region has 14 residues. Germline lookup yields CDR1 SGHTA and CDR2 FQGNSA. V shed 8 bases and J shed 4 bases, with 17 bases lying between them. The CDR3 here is CASGRGSLVYGYTF. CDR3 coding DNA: TGTGCCAGCGGACGGGGGAGCCTAGTCTATGGCTACACCTTC.

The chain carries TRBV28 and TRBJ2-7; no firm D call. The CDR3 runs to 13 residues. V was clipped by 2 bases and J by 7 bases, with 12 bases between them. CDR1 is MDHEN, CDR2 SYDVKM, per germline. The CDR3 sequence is CASSLRVVGEQYF. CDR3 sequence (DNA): TGTGCCAGCAGTTTACGGGTAGTAGGAGAGCAGTACTTC.

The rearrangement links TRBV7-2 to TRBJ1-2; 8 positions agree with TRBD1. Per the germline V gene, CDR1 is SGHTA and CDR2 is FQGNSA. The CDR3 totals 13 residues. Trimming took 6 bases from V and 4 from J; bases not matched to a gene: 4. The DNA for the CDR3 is TGTGCCAGCAGGGACAGGGCTTCCTATGGCTACACCTTC. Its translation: CASRDRASYGYTF.